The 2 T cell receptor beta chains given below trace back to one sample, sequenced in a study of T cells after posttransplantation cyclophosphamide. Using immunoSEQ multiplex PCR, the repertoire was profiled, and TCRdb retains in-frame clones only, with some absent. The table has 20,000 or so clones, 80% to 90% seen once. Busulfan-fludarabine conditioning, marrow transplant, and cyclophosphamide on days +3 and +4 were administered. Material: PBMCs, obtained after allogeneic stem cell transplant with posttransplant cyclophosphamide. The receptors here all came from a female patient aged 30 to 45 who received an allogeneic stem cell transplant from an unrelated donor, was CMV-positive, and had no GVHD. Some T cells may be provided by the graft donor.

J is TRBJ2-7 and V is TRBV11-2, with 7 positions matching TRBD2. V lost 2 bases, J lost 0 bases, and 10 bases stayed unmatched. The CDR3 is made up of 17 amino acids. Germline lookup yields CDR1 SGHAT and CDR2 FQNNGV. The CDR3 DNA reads TGTGCCAGCAGCTTATGGGGGGGGAACATGGACTCCTACGAGCAGTACTTC. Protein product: CASSLWGGNMDSYEQYF.

The CDR3 reads CASSLASGTVYNEQFF. The CDR3 DNA sequence: TGTGCCAGCAGCTTAGCGTCCGGGACAGTCTACAATGAGCAGTTCTTC. The chain joins TRBV7-6 to TRBJ2-1, with 7 positions matching TRBD1. V lost 0 bases, J lost 3 bases, and 5 bases stayed unmatched. Germline CDR1 SGHVS, CDR2 FNYEAQ. This CDR3 is built from 16 residues.